This T cell receptor beta chain was sequenced in a study of blood T cell repertoires in COVID-19. TCRdb's copy holds only in-frame clones and misses some; the assay was immunoSEQ multiplex PCR. The sample contains about 130,000 clones, 81% of which appear only once. Trimming cost V 3 bases and J 7 bases, with 5 bases left between them. From germline, CDR1 is SGDLS and CDR2 YYNGEE. CDR3 length equals 12 residues. The rearrangement joins TRBV9 to TRBJ1-6; D gene ambiguous. Material: peripheral blood. The receptor was isolated from a man aged 25-45 years with COVID-19, enrolled during active disease. CDR3 region: CASSGGNSPLHF. CDR3 sequence (DNA): TGTGCCAGCAGCGGAGGGAATTCACCCCTCCACTTT.